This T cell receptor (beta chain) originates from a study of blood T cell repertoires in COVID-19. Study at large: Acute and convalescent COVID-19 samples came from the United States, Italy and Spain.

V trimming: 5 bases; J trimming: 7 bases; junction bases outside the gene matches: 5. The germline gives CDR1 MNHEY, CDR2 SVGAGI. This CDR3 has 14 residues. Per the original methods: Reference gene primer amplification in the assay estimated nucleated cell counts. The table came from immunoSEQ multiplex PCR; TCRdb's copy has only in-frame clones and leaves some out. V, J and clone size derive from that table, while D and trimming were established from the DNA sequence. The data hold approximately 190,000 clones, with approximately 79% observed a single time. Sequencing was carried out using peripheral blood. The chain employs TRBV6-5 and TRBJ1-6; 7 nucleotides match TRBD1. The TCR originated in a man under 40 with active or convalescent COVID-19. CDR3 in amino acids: CASSPWDSNSPLHF. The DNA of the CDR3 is TGTGCCAGCAGTCCCTGGGACAGCAATTCACCCCTCCACTTT.